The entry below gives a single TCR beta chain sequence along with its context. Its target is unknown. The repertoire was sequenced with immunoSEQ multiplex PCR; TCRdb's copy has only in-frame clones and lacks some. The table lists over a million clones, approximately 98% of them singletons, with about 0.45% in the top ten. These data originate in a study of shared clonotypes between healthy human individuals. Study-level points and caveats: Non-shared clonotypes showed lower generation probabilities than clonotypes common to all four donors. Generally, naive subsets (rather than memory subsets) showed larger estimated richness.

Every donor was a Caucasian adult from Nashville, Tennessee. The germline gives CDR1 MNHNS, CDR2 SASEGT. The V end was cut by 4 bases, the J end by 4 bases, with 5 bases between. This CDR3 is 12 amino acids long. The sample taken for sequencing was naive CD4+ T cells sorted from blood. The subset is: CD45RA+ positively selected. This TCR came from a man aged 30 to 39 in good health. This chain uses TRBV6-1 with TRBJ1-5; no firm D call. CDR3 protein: CASSAGNQPQHF. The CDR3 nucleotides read TGTGCCAGCAGTGCGGGGAATCAGCCCCAGCATTTT.